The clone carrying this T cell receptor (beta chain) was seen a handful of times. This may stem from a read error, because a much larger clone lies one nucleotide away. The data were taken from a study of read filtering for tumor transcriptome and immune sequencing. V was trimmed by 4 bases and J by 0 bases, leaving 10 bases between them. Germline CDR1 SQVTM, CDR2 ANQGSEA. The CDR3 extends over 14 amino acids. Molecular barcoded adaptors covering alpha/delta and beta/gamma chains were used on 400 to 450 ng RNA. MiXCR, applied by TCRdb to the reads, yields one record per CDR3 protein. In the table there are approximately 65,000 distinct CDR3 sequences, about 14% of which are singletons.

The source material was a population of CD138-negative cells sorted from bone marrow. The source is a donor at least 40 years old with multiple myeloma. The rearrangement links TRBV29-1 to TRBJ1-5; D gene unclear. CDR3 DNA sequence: TGCAGCGTTGGGACCTCAAATAGCAATCAGCCCCAGCATTTT. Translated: CSVGTSNSNQPQHF.